This T cell receptor beta chain was sequenced for a study of Ad26.COV2.S vaccination and SARS-CoV-2 variants. The study's findings and limits: Overall T cell responses may have been underestimated by the analyses of TCR breadth and depth. Placebo recipients and vaccine recipients were similar in non-spike TCR breadth.

Data came from immunoSEQ multiplex PCR; TCRdb stores just in-frame clones and leaves some out. The table records roughly 700,000 clones, 80% to 90% of them present only once. This clone was observed a handful of times. As yet, its antigen is unknown. Documented treatment: roughly 20 received Ad26.COV2.S at low or high dose, single or two shots; about 5 received placebo; per-sample allocation not given. After the first vaccine or placebo injection, samples were drawn on day 63. Spike of the Wuhan-strain SARS-CoV-2 was expressed by an Ad26 vector, which formed the vaccine. This CDR3 has 14 residues. Trimming cost V 4 bases and J 6 bases, with 13 bases left between them. Germline CDR1 is SGHAT and CDR2 is FQNNGV.

This chain links TRBV11-2 with TRBJ2-1; TRBD2 might be the D (5 bases). The source is a person between 18 and 65 years old who received the Ad26.COV2.S COVID-19 vaccine or a placebo. Material: peripheral blood, obtained in a trial of Ad26.COV2.S vaccine versus placebo. In DNA form, the CDR3 reads TGTGCCAGCAGCTCCCACCCTACTAGCAATGAGCAGTTCTTC. This codes for CASSSHPTSNEQFF.